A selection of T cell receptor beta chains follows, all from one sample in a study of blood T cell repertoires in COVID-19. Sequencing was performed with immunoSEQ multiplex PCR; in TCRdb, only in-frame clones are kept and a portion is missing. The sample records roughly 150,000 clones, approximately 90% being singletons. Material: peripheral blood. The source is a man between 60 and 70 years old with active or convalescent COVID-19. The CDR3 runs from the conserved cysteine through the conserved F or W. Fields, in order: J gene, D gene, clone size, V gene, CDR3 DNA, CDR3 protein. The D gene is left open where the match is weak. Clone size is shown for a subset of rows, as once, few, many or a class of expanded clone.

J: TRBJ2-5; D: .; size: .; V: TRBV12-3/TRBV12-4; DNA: TGTGCCAGCACTCCTGGCCGCGGCGAGACCCAGTACTTC; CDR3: CASTPGRGETQYF
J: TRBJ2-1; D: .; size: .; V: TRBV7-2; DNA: TGTGCCAGCAGTGCCATTTTGGGGGCGCCCGGGAATGAGCAGTTCTTC; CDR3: CASSAILGAPGNEQFF
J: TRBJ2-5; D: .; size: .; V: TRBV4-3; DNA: TGCGCCAGCAGCCAGTCCCTAACGGGGACCCAGTACTTC; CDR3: CASSQSLTGTQYF
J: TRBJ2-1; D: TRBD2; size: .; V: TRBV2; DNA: TGTGCCAGCAGACCTCAGCGGGGGGGCCGCAATGAGCAGTTCTTC; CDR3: CASRPQRGGRNEQFF
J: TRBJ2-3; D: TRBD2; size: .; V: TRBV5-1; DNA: TGCGCCAGCAGCCCTTCCGGGACTAGGGGATATACGCAGTATTTT; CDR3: CASSPSGTRGYTQYF
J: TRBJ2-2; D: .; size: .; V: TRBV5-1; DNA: TGCGCCAGCAGCGAGGGGACACCCAGGACCGGGGAGCTGTTTTTT; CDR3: CASSEGTPRTGELFF
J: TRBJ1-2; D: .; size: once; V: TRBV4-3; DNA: TGCGCCAGCAGCCAAGATATCCCTGCGGAGAGCCTTAGCTATGGCTACACCTTC; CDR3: CASSQDIPAESLSYGYTF
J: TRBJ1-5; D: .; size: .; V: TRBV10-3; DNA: TGTGCCATCAGTGAGCGGGGGGGGGATCAGCCCCAGCATTTT; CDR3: CAISERGGDQPQHF
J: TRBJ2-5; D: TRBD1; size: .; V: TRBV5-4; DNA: TGTGCCAGCAGCTTAAGGGACAGGAAGGAGACCCAGTACTTC; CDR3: CASSLRDRKETQYF
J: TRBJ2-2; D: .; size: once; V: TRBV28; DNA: TGTGCCAGCAATCCCCCGGGTGGCGGGAAGGACACCGGGGAGCTGTTTTTT; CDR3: CASNPPGGGKDTGELFF
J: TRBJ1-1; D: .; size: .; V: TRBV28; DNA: TGTGCCAGCAGTTCGGGCGGGGGATCGAACACTGAAGCTTTCTTT; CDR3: CASSSGGGSNTEAFF
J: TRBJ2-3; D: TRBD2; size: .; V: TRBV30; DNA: TGTGCCTGGTCTTCGGCGGGAGGAGCCACAGATACGCAGTATTTT; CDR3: CAWSSAGGATDTQYF
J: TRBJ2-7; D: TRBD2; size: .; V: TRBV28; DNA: TGTGCCAGCAGTTCTATCAAACTAGCGGGGGCTTACGAGCAGTACTTC; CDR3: CASSSIKLAGAYEQYF
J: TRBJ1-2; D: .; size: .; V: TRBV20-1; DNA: TGCAGTGCTAGTCTTCAGGGGCTCGGGGACTATGGCTACACCTTC; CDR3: CSASLQGLGDYGYTF
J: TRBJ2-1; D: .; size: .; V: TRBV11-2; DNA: TGTGCCAGCAGCCCCCTGCGCGAGCAGTTCTTC; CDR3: CASSPLREQFF
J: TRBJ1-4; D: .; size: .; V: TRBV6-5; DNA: TGTGCCAGCAGTTACTCATGGGCAAATGAAAAACTGTTTTTT; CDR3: CASSYSWANEKLFF
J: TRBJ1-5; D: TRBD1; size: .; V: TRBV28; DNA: TGTGCCAGCAGTTCTCTCAGACAGGGTAGCAATCAGCCCCAGCATTTT; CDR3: CASSSLRQGSNQPQHF
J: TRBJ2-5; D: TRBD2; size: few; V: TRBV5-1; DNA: TGCGCCAGCAGCTTGGGGCCCGCTAGCGGACAAGAGACCCAGTACTTC; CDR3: CASSLGPASGQETQYF
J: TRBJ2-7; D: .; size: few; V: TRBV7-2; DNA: TGTGCCAGCAGCCTACAACCTCCCGGGACACCAGGCGAGCAGTACTTC; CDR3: CASSLQPPGTPGEQYF
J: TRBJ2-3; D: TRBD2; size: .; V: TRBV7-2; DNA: TGTGCCAGCAGCAAGACGGGACTAGGACGTACAGATACGCAGTATTTT; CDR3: CASSKTGLGRTDTQYF
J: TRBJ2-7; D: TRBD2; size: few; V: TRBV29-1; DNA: TGCAGCGTCGTGCGGGGGAGCTCCTACGAGCAGTACTTC; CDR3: CSVVRGSSYEQYF
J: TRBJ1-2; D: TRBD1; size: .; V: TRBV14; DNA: TGTGCCAGCAGCCAGCGGATAGGACAGGGGGCAGATGGCTACACCTTC; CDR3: CASSQRIGQGADGYTF
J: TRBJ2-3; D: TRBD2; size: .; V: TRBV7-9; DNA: TGTGCCAGCAGCTTCAGGTCTAGCGGGAGCGCAGATACGCAGTATTTT; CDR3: CASSFRSSGSADTQYF
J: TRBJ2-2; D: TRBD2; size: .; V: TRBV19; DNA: TGTGCCAGTAGTATATCTCCGCTAGCGGGGGTGGAGCTGTTTTTT; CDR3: CASSISPLAGVELFF
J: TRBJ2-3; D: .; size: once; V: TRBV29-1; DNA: TGCAGCGCTAGGAGGTCACAAGAAGGCACAGATACGCAGTATTTT; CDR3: CSARRSQEGTDTQYF
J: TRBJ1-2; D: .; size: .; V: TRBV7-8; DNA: TGTGCCAGCAGCTCGTCGGGAGGAGGAGACTATGGCTACACCTTC; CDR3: CASSSSGGGDYGYTF
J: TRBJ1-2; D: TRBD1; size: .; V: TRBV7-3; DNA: TGTGCCAGCAGCCCTGGGACAGGCGGCTACTATGGCTACACCTTC; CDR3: CASSPGTGGYYGYTF
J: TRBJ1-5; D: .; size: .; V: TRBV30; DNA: TGTGCCTGGACCCCAGTTGGGCGGACTAATCAGCCCCAGCATTTT; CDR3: CAWTPVGRTNQPQHF
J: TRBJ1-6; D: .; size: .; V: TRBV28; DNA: TGTGCCAGCAGTCGGACAGTTTCACCCCTCCACTTT; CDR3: CASSRTVSPLHF
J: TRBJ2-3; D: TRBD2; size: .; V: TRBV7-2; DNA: TGTGCCAGCAGCTTACGGACTAGCGGTATGAATACGCAGTATTTT; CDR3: CASSLRTSGMNTQYF
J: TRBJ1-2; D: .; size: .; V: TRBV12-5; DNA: TGTGCTAGTGGTTTGGGGGGCGCCTCGGAGGGCTACACCTTC; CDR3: CASGLGGASEGYTF
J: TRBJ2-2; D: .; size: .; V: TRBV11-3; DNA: TGTGCCAGCAGCTTAGGAACATCGAACACCGGGGAGCTGTTTTTT; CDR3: CASSLGTSNTGELFF
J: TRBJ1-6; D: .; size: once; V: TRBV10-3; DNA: TGTGCCACCACAGGCTCCTATAATTCACCCCTCCACTTT; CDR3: CATTGSYNSPLHF
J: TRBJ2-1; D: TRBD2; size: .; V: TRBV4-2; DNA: TGTGCCAGCAGCCAAGTTATAGCGGGACATGGAAATGAGCAGTTCTTC; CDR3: CASSQVIAGHGNEQFF
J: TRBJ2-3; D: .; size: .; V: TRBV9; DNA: TGTGCCAGCAGCCCCGAGCCTTCTAGCGTCGGAGATACGCAGTATTTT; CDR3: CASSPEPSSVGDTQYF
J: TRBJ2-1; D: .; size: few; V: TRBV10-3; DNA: TGTGCCATCAGTGAGCGAGCGGGTGCTTACAATGAGCAGTTCTTC; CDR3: CAISERAGAYNEQFF
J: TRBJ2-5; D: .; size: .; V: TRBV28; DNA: TGTGCCAGCAGTTTGTTGGGGGGCCAAGAGACCCAGTACTTC; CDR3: CASSLLGGQETQYF
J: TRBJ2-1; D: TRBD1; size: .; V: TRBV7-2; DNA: TGTGCCAGCAGCCAACCACAGGGGTACAATGAGCAGTTCTTC; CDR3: CASSQPQGYNEQFF
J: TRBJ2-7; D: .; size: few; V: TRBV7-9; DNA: TGTGCCAGCAGCTTAGGGAACAGGGTTGGTGAGCAGTACTTC; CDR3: CASSLGNRVGEQYF
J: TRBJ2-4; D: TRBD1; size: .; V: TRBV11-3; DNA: TGTGCCAGCAGCGGACGGGACAGGGCCGGCAAAAACATTCAGTACTTC; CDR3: CASSGRDRAGKNIQYF
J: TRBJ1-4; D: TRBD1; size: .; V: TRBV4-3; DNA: TGCGCCAGCAGCCAGGGACAAACAGGGGGAAGCGAAAAACTGTTTTTT; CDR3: CASSQGQTGGSEKLFF
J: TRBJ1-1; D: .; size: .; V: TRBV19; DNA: TGTGCCAGTAGTCCCAGGGACTCTGAAGCTTTCTTT; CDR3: CASSPRDSEAFF
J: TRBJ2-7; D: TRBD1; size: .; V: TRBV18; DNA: TGTGCCAGCTCACGGGACAGCTACGAGCAGTACTTC; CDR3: CASSRDSYEQYF
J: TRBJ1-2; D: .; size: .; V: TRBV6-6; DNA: TGTGCCAGCACGGGGGGGACCTATGGCTACACCTTC; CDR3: CASTGGTYGYTF
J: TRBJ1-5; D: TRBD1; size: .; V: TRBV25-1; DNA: TGTGCCAGCAGTGCGGGACAGACGCCGAGCAATCAGCCCCAGCATTTT; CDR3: CASSAGQTPSNQPQHF
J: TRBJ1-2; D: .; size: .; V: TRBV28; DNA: TGTGCCAGCAGTTTATCCAGGGTCTATGGCTACACCTTC; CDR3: CASSLSRVYGYTF
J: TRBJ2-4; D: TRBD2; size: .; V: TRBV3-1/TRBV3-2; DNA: TGTGCCAGCAGCCCCGGACTAGCGGGAGCCAAAAACATTCAGTACTTC; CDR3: CASSPGLAGAKNIQYF
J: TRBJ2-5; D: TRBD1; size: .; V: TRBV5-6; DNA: TGTGCCAGCAGCCCATGGACAGGGGGAAGTGGGGAGACCCAGTACTTC; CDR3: CASSPWTGGSGETQYF
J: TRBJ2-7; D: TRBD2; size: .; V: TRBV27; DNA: TGTGCCAGCAGTTTATCGACTAGCCTGAGCGAGCAGTACTTC; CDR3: CASSLSTSLSEQYF
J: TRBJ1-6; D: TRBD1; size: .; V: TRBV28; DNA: TGTGCCAGCAGTATGGTCGGACAGGGGGCGGCCAATTCACCCCTCCACTTT; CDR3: CASSMVGQGAANSPLHF
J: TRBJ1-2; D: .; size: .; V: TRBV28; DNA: TGTGCCAGCAGTTTAGCGGGGGCGACGTCAGCTAACTATGGCTACACCTTC; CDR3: CASSLAGATSANYGYTF
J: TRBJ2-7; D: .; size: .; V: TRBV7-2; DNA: TGTGCCAGCAGCTTTATCAGCTACGAGCAGTACTTC; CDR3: CASSFISYEQYF
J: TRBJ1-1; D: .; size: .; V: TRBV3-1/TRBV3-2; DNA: TGTGCCAGCAGCCAAGATTGGGCCACTGAAGCTTTCTTT; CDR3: CASSQDWATEAFF
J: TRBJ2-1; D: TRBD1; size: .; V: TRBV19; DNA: TGTGCCAGTAGTATAGTCCCGGACAGGGCGCGATACAATGAGCAGTTCTTC; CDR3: CASSIVPDRARYNEQFF
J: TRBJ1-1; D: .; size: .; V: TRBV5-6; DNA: TGTGCCAGCTCCTTGGGGGCGCGATTCACTGAAGCTTTCTTT; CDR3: CASSLGARFTEAFF
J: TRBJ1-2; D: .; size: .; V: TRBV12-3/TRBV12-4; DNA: TGTGCCAGCAGTTTAGGGACAACTGGTGGCTACACCTTC; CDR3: CASSLGTTGGYTF
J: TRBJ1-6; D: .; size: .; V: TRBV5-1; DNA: TGCGCCAGCAGCCATGGGACTGATAATTCACCCCTCCACTTT; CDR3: CASSHGTDNSPLHF